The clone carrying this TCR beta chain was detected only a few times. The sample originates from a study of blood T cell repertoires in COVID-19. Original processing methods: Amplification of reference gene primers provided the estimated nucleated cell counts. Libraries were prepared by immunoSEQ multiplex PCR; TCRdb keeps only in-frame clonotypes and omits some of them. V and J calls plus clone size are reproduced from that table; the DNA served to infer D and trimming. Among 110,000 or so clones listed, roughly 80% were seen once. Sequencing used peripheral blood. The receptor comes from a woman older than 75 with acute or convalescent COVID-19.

The CDR3 bases are TGTGCCAGCAGCTCCGGGGATCACTCTAACTATGGCTACACCTTC. It translates to CASSSGDHSNYGYTF. The rearrangement uses TRBV7-2 and TRBJ1-2, with unresolved D. CDR3 size: 15 residues. From germline, CDR1 is SGHTA and CDR2 FQGNSA. Deletions cut 4 bases from V and 0 bases from J, with 12 bases between.